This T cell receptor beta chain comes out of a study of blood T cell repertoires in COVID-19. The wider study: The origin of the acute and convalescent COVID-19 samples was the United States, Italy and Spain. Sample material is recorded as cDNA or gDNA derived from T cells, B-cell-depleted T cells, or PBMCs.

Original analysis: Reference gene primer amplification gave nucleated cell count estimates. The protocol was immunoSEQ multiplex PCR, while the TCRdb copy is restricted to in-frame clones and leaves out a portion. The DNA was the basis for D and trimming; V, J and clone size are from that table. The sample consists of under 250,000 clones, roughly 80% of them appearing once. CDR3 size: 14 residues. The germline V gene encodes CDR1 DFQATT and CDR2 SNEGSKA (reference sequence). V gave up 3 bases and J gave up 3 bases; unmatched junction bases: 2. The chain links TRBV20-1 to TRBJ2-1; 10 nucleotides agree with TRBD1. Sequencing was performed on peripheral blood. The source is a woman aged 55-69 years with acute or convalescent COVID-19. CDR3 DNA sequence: TGCAGTGCTAGTGGACAGGGGGACTACAATGAGCAGTTCTTC. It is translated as CSASGQGDYNEQFF.